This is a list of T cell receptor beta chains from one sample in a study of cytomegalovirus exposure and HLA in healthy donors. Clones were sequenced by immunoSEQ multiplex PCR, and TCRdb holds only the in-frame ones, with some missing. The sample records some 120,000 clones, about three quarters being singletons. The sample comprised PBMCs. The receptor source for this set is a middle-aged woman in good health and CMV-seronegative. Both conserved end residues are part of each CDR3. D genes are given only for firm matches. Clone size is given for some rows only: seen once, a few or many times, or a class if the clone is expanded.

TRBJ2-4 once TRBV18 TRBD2 TGTGCCAGCTCACCGGTGACTAGCGGGAGGGCCCCAGCCAAAAACATTCAGTACTTC CASSPVTSGRAPAKNIQYF
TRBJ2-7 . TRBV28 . TGTGCCAGCAGCCTCGCGGCCTACGAGCAGTACTTC CASSLAAYEQYF
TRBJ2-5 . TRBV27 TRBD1 TGTGCCGCAGGGGGCTATTCTTATGAGACCCAGTACTTC CAAGGYSYETQYF
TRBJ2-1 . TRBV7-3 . TGTGCCAGCAGCTTATTGGCGGGAACCTACAATGAGCAGTTCTTC CASSLLAGTYNEQFF
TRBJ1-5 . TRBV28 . TGTGCCAGCAGTTTTGTAAGAGGAGATCAGCCCCAGCATTTT CASSFVRGDQPQHF
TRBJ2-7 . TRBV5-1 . TGCGCCAGCAGCTTGGTTCCTAGTGACTCCTACGAGCAGTACTTC CASSLVPSDSYEQYF
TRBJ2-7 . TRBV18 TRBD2 TGTGCCAGCTCACTAGCCGGGACTAGCATCTACGAGCAGTACTTC CASSLAGTSIYEQYF
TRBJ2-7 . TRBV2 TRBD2 TGTGCCAGCAGTGAGTTACTAGCGGGAGACGAGCAGTACTTC CASSELLAGDEQYF
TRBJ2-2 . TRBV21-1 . TGTGCCAGCAACACCGGGACAGGTCATAACACCGGGGAGCTGTTTTTT CASNTGTGHNTGELFF
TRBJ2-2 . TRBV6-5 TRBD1 TGTGCCAGCAGACCTACCGGGACAGGCACCGGGGAGCTGTTTTTT CASRPTGTGTGELFF
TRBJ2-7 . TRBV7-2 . TGTGCCAGCAGCTTCAGGGTCTCCTACGAGCAGTACTTC CASSFRVSYEQYF
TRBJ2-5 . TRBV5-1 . TGCGCCAGCAGCTTGTTTTTGCAGGCTCAAGAGACCCAGTACTTC CASSLFLQAQETQYF
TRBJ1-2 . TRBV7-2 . TGTGCCAGCAGCTTAGGAGGTTCCGCAGGGCTTGTGGGATATGGCTACACCTTC CASSLGGSAGLVGYGYTF
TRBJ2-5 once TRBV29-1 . TGCAGCGTGGATAATAGCGGCCAAGAGACCCAGTACTTC CSVDNSGQETQYF
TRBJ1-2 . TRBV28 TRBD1 TGTGCCAGCACACTTTTTGTAAAGACAGGGCCCTTC CASTLFVKTGPF
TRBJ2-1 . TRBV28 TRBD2 TGTGCCAGTACAACTTACGGGCTAGCGGGAGGCCCCGGGGAGTTCTTC CASTTYGLAGGPGEFF
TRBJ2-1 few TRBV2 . TGTGCCAGCAGAAAGGGGCAAACTGAGCAGTTCTTC CASRKGQTEQFF
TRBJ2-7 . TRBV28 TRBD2 TGTGCCAGCAGTTTAGGGCTAGCGGGAGCCGGGTACGAGCAGTACTTC CASSLGLAGAGYEQYF
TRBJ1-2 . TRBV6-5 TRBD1 TGTGCCAGCAGTTACGGGACAGGGGATTTCTACACCTTC CASSYGTGDFYTF
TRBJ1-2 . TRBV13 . TGTGCCAGCAGCTTAAGGAGTAACTATGGCTACACCTTC CASSLRSNYGYTF
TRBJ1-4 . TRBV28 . TGTGCCAGCAGCTCCTTACAGGGCGGTAATGAAAAACTGTTTTTT CASSSLQGGNEKLFF
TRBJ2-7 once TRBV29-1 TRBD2 TGCAGCGTTGACCCGGGGCCTTCGGGACTACAGTACTTC CSVDPGPSGLQYF
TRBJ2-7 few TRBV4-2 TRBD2 TGTGCCAGCAGCCCAGCCATCGGGACTAGCGGCTACGAGCAGTACTTC CASSPAIGTSGYEQYF
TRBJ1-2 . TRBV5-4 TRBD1 TGTGCCAGCAGCCAGGGACAGGTTTACTATGGCTACACCTTC CASSQGQVYYGYTF
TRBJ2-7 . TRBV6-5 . TGTGCCAGCAATGGGCCAGGGGCCAACTACGAGCAGTACTTC CASNGPGANYEQYF
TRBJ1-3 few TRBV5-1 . TGCGCCAGCAGGGGTCGAAGGGGTCCGAACGACTCTGGAAACACCATATATTTT CASRGRRGPNDSGNTIYF
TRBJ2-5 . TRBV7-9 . TGTGCCAGCAGCTCGGTGGAGGCCCGAACTGAGACCCAGTACTTC CASSSVEARTETQYF
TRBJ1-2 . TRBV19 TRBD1 TGTGCCAGTGTTCCTTGGCAGGGGGCGTTGAGTGGCTACACCTTC CASVPWQGALSGYTF
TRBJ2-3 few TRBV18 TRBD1 TGTGCCAGCTCAGAGGGGACAGGGGCAGATACGCAGTATTTT CASSEGTGADTQYF
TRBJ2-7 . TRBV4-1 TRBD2 TGCGCCAGCAGCCGTAGCGGGGGGAGCTCCTACGAGCAGTACTTC CASSRSGGSSYEQYF
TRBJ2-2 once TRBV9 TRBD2 TGTGCCAGCAGCGTAGCTAGCCTCGGGACTACCGTTTCCGGGGAGCTGTTTTTT CASSVASLGTTVSGELFF
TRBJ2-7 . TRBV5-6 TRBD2 TGTGCCAGCACCCCGGGACTAGCGGGACTGGAGCAGTACTTC CASTPGLAGLEQYF
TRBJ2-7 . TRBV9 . TGTGCCAGCAGCGTAGTACCAGGGATCTCCTACGAGCAGTACTTC CASSVVPGISYEQYF
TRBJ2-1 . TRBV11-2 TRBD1 TGTGCCAGCGGAACCGGGACAGCAGACAGCACGGGGTACAATGAGCAGTTCTTC CASGTGTADSTGYNEQFF
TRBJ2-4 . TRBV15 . TGTGCCACCAGCAGAGATCCCGGGGTTGGAAACAGTCAGTACTTC CATSRDPGVGNSQYF
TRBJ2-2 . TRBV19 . TGTGCCAGTAGTTCCGGACCTGGGGGGACCGGGGAGCTGTTTTTT CASSSGPGGTGELFF
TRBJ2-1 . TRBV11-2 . TGTGCCAGCAGCCTCGCGGGGGCAACTCAGTTCTTC CASSLAGATQFF
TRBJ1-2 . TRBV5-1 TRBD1 TGCGCCAGCAGCAGGGGACAGGGATCGGGGTATGGCTACACCTTC CASSRGQGSGYGYTF
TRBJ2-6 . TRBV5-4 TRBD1 TGTGCCAGCAGCTCGACAGGGCAAGGTGGGGCCAACGTCCTGACTTTC CASSSTGQGGANVLTF
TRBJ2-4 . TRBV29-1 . TGCAGCGCACAGGGAACCAAAAACATTCAGTACTTC CSAQGTKNIQYF
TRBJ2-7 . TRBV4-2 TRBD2 TGTGCCAGCAGCCAGGGACTAGCGGGAAAATACGAGCAGTACTTC CASSQGLAGKYEQYF
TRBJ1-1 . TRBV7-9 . TGTGCCAGCAGCCCCTTGAACACTGAAGCTTTCTTT CASSPLNTEAFF
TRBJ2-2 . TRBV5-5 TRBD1 TGTGCCAGCAGCTTTATGACAGGGACGAGTGGGACCGGGGAGCTGTTTTTT CASSFMTGTSGTGELFF
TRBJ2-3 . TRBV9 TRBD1 TGTGCCAGCAGCGTAAGGGGCGAGGGGGCGGGCACAGATACGCAGTATTTT CASSVRGEGAGTDTQYF
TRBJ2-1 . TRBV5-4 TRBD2 TGTGCCAGCAGCTCTACTAGCGGGTACTACAATGAGCAGTTCTTC CASSSTSGYYNEQFF
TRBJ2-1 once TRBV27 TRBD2 TGTGCCAGCAGCCTTGGGACTAGCGGGAGCTACAATGAGCAGTTCTTC CASSLGTSGSYNEQFF
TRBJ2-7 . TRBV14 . TGTGCCAGCAGCCAGAAACCCCTTAGACAGGTCATTCCCTACGAGCAGTACTTC CASSQKPLRQVIPYEQYF
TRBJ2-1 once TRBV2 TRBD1 TGTGCCAGCAGTGACTACGGGACAGGTGGCTATGAGCAGTTCTTC CASSDYGTGGYEQFF
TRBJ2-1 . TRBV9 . TGTGCCAGCAGCCTAACACTAGGCCACAATGAGCAGTTCTTC CASSLTLGHNEQFF
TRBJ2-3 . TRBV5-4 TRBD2 TGTGCCAGCAGCCCCGGGGGGGCCGGGACAGATACGCAGTATTTT CASSPGGAGTDTQYF
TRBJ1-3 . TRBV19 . TGTGCCAGTAGTACCCAGGACAGTCGGGGTAACACCATATATTTT CASSTQDSRGNTIYF
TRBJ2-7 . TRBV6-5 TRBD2 TGTGCCAGCAGTTACTCGCTAGCGGGAGTATACGAGCAGTACTTC CASSYSLAGVYEQYF
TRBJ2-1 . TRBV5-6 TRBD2 TGTGCCAGCAGCTTCTTCGCTAGCGGGAGTAATGAGCAGTTCTTC CASSFFASGSNEQFF
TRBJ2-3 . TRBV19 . TGTGCCAGCAAGACTAGTCCCTTTGGCACAGATACGCAGTATTTT CASKTSPFGTDTQYF